Below are 14 T cell receptor beta chains sequenced from a single sample in a study of blood T cells in healthy people across ages. Next came a second PCR, run for about 7 to 11 cycles, which used a sample-barcoded 5' primer along with a J-beta primer mix. From the 5' RACE reads, TCRdb called clonotypes with MiXCR, one entry per CDR3 protein. The sample has about 570,000 distinct CDR3 sequences; over 25% are singletons. This sample also belongs to another study, concerning T cells of mothers and their children.

The sequencing input was blood. The receptors were gathered from a boy between 2 and 10 years old in good health.

This clonotype was seen more than once but under ten times. The chain uses TRBV20-1 and TRBJ2-4; D possibly corresponds to TRBD1 (6 bases). Looked up from germline, CDR1 is DFQATT and CDR2 is SNEGSKA (reference sequence). This CDR3 contains 13 residues. The V and J ends lost 8 bases and 3 bases respectively, with 14 bases between them. The DNA for the CDR3 is TGCAGTATCACGCCGACAGGCAAAAACATTCAGTACTTC. Translation gives CSITPTGKNIQYF.

The chain joins TRBV2 to TRBJ2-5, with no clear D. With the DNA end fitting TRBJ2-1 better, the J assignment may be wrong. This CDR3 region has 13 residues. CDR1 and CDR2 from the germline V gene are SNHLY and FYNNEI. The CDR3 DNA reads as TGTGCCAGCAGTGGTATCGGGTACAATGAGCAGTTCTTC. Translating gives CASSGIGYNEQFF.

The gene calls are TRBV12-3 or TRBV12-4 and TRBJ1-1; D is possibly TRBD1 (6 bases). V gave up 3 bases and J gave up 5 bases, with 10 bases separating them. The CDR3 loop spans 13 amino acids. This CDR3 is CASSFGGATEAFF. CDR3 coding DNA: TGTGCCAGCAGTTTTGGGGGGGCAACTGAAGCTTTCTTT.

This chain uses TRBV6-5 with TRBJ2-5, with D perhaps given as TRBD1 or TRBD2 (6 bases each). This CDR3 region has 17 residues. The V and J ends lost 2 bases and 1 base respectively, with 17 bases between them. From germline, CDR1 is MNHEY and CDR2 SVGAGI. CDR3 DNA sequence: TGTGCCAGCAGTTACGGGGGGCTGGAAGTATTCCAAGAGACCCAGTACTTC. Amino acid sequence: CASSYGGLEVFQETQYF.

Notes on this clonotype: This may stem from a read error, because a much larger clone lies one nucleotide away. The chain's CDR3 is CACSLGLGVETQYF. In DNA, the CDR3 is TGTGCCTGCAGCTTAGGGCTCGGCGTTGAGACCCAGTACTTC. The J gene is TRBJ2-5, the V gene TRBV11-2; D unresolved. The CDR3 runs 14 residues. The germline CDR1 and CDR2 sequences are SGHAT and FQNNGV.

The chain couples TRBV7-2 to TRBJ2-5; no reliable D call. The J call may be mistaken, given a closer DNA end match to TRBJ2-7. Per germline, CDR1 SGHTA and CDR2 FQGNSA. The CDR3 has 12 residues. The CDR3 loop is CASSRRRGEQYF. CDR3 in DNA: TGTGCCAGCAGCAGAAGGCGCGGCGAGCAGTACTTC.

V usage is TRBV4-1 and J usage is TRBJ2-5, with 13 bases matching TRBD2. This CDR3 has 16 amino acids. The V and J ends lost 4 bases and 1 base, in that order; junction bases with no gene match: 3. Germline-derived CDR1 and CDR2 are MGHRA and YSYEKL. The CDR3 DNA sequence: TGCGCCAGCAGCCTCCGGACTAGCGGGGGCCAAGAGACCCAGTACTTC. It is translated as CASSLRTSGGQETQYF.

CDR3 amino acids: CASGLPPLGGGNEQFF. The DNA of the CDR3 is TGTGCTAGTGGTTTGCCACCGTTGGGAGGGGGCAATGAGCAGTTCTTC. This chain links TRBV12-5 with TRBJ2-5, with D maybe TRBD2 (7 bases). Judging by the DNA end, TRBJ2-1 fits better; the J call may be wrong. Germline CDR1 and CDR2: LGHNT and FRNRAP. This CDR3 has 16 amino acids.

This clonotype was seen a handful of times. The germline gene is not matched at one end of the junction; a read error may be the cause. V usage is TRBV10-2 and J usage is TRBJ1-4; D might be TRBD1 (5 bases). The length of the CDR3 is 13 residues. Germline values: CDR1 WSHSY, CDR2 SAAADI. The CDR3 spells CASSTGPGEELFF. CDR3 bases: TGCGCCAGCAGCACGGGGCCGGGTGAAGAACTGTTTTTT.

This clonotype was detected only a few times. V is TRBV29-1 and J is TRBJ2-5; D perhaps matches TRBD1 (6 bases). V shed 6 bases and J shed 3 bases, with 17 bases lying between them. This CDR3 region has 14 residues. CDR1 and CDR2 (germline): SQVTM, ANQGSEA. The DNA for the CDR3 is TGCAGCGTCCGTAGAGCAACAGGGAAAGAGACCCAGTACTTC. Translated: CSVRRATGKETQYF.

CDR3 nucleotides: TGCGCCAGCAGCCAAGTCGAAGGCGGTGGATTAGAAGAGACCCAGTACTTC. Translated: CASSQVEGGGLEETQYF. V is TRBV4-1 and J is TRBJ2-5; no clear D. Germline CDR1 is MGHRA and CDR2 is YSYEKL. The CDR3 has 17 residues. V was pared by 1 base and J by 3 bases, with 18 bases between.

The sample holds a few counts of this clonotype. The rearrangement links TRBV6-5 to TRBJ2-5; 7 nucleotides line up with TRBD1. The germline CDR1 and CDR2 sequences are MNHEY and SVGAGI. J lost 5 bases, V lost 4 bases, and 10 bases had no gene match. This CDR3 has 15 residues. In DNA form, the CDR3 reads TGTGCCAGCAGTTCCACCGGGACAGCCTTGGAGACCCAGTACTTC. This sequence encodes CASSSTGTALETQYF.

V and J are TRBV25-1 and TRBJ2-6; a possible D gene is TRBD1 (6 bases). Germline loops: CDR1 MGHDK, CDR2 SYGVNS. The CDR3 has 15 amino acids. Trimming pared 3 bases from V and 2 bases from J, leaving 8 bases between. The CDR3 region is CASSDRGAGANVLTF. CDR3 DNA: TGTGCCAGCAGTGACAGGGGAGCTGGGGCCAACGTCCTGACTTTC.

The sample holds a few counts of this clonotype. This sequence joins TRBV18 and TRBJ2-7; 7 bases map to TRBD1. J gave up 5 bases and V 6 bases, and 7 bases lay outside the gene matches. Per the germline V gene, CDR1 is KGHSH and CDR2 is LQKENI. The CDR3 runs to 13 residues. For the CDR3, the DNA is TGTGCCAGCTCCGACCTGACAGGGAACGAGCAGTACTTC. Protein sequence: CASSDLTGNEQYF. The entire variable domain, with the rest obtained from reference TRBV18 and TRBJ2-7, is as follows: NAGVMQNPRHLVRRRGQEARLRCSPMKGHSHVYWYRQLPEEGLKFMVYLQKENIIDESGMPKERFSAEFPKEGPSILRIQQVVRGDSAAYFCASSDLTGNEQYFGPGTRLTVT.